These 32 T cell receptor beta chains were sequenced from one sample in a study of T cell repertoires in cytomegalovirus infection. TCRdb analysed the reads with MiXCR anew, one entry per CDR3 protein. Among hundreds of thousands of distinct CDR3 sequences listed, approximately 32% were seen once. Their specific antigens are unknown. The sample was cultured CD8+ T cells from PBMCs, taken from culture after CMV antigen stimulation. Receptors were obtained from a human donor in good health (CMV status not recorded). Some clones in this sample may be carry-over from other donors' samples.

This clonotype was seen only a few times. The V call is TRBV7-8, the J call TRBJ2-5, with 8 nucleotides matching TRBD2. The CDR3 has 14 amino acids. Germline lookup yields CDR1 SGHVS and CDR2 FQNEAQ. V lost 5 bases, J lost 7 bases, and 9 bases stayed unmatched. The CDR3 reads CASSPGGDGRTQYF. The CDR3 nucleotides read TGTGCCAGCAGCCCCGGGGGGGACGGCCGGACCCAGTACTTC.

The chain uses TRBV19 and TRBJ2-4; D unclear. The CDR3 is 15 residues long. The germline V gene has CDR1 LNHDA and CDR2 SQIVND (reference sequence). Trimming shortened V by 1 base and J by 0 bases, and 7 bases separated the two germline ends. The CDR3 DNA is TGTGCCAGTAGTATAGGGACCTTAGCCAAAAACATTCAGTACTTC. Residues: CASSIGTLAKNIQYF.

The V and J genes are TRBV27 and TRBJ2-1, with TRBD1 identical over 8 bases. The CDR3 length is 15 residues. Germline CDR1 MNHEY, CDR2 SMNVEV (reference sequence). V shed 5 bases and J 4 bases; nucleotides not matched to a gene: 7. In DNA form, the CDR3 reads TGTGCCAGCAGTGGGACAGGCCGCATATACAATGAGCAGTTCTTC. Translating gives CASSGTGRIYNEQFF.

This clonotype came up a few times. The rearrangement links TRBV7-8 to TRBJ2-1, with 9 bases that match TRBD2. Germline V gene lookup returns CDR1 SGHVS and CDR2 FQNEAQ. V gave up 4 bases and J gave up 9 bases; unmatched junction bases: 4. This CDR3 comprises 13 residues. The CDR3 DNA follows: TGTGCCAGCAGCTGGCGGGGGGGCCGTGAGCAGTTCTTC. This gives the protein CASSWRGGREQFF.

This clonotype has only a few counts. This sequence joins TRBV6-1 and TRBJ2-7, with D tentatively TRBD1 (5 bases). There are 15 residues in the CDR3. Trimming removed 3 bases from V and 5 bases from J, with 17 bases in between. Germline CDR1 reads MNHNS; CDR2 reads SASEGT. CDR3 amino acids: CASSENRGYKDEQYV. DNA of the CDR3: TGTGCCAGCAGTGAGAATAGGGGTTATAAAGACGAGCAGTACGTC.

In its sample, this clonotype was seen a few times. The J gene is TRBJ1-2, the V gene TRBV6-6; TRBD1 matches 7 bases. The V gene end was trimmed by 6 bases and the J gene end by 4 bases; junction bases not matched to a gene: 14. Germline V gives CDR1 MNHNY, CDR2 SVGAGI (reference sequence). This CDR3 is built from 16 residues. DNA of the CDR3: TGTGCCAGCAGGCTTAACCGGGACAGCAAACTCTATGGCTACACCTTC. Translating it yields CASRLNRDSKLYGYTF.

This clonotype was counted at least ten times. This rearrangement joins TRBV12-3 or TRBV12-4 to TRBJ2-7; weak D call: TRBD1 (5 bases). V was pared by 7 bases and J by 1 base, with 8 bases between. The CDR3 sequence is 12 residues long. In nucleotides, the CDR3 is TGTGCCAGCATGGGGCCGTCCTACGAGCAGTACTTC. Its translation: CASMGPSYEQYF.

This clonotype was observed a few times. At one of its ends the junction is not consistent with the germline gene, which may arise from a read error. The V call is TRBV7-7, the J call TRBJ2-1; 8 bases map to TRBD1. CDR1 SSHAT and CDR2 FNYEAQ come from the germline V gene (reference sequence). This CDR3 is built from 15 residues. The CDR3 is CASSLAAGGQNEQFF. CDR3 bases: TGTGCTAGCAGCTTAGCCGCAGGGGGCCAAAATGAGCAGTTCTTC.

There are a few counts of this clonotype. The chain links TRBV10-3 to TRBJ1-1; maybe TRBD1 (6 bases). The CDR3 is made up of 16 amino acids. V lost 7 bases, J lost 5 bases, and 23 bases lay in between. Germline loops: CDR1 ENHRY, CDR2 SYGVKD. In DNA form, the CDR3 reads TGTGCCATCACTGTGGGGACCCGGTTAGGGGGGACTGAAGCTTTCTTT. Its protein is CAITVGTRLGGTEAFF.

This clonotype has ten or more counts. V usage is TRBV7-9 and J usage is TRBJ2-7; a possible D gene is TRBD1 (6 bases). Trimming removed 5 bases at V and 3 bases at J, with 11 bases between. This CDR3 comprises 13 residues. Germline CDR1 reads SEHNR; CDR2 reads FQNEAQ (reference sequence). The CDR3 sequence is CASSPRDNYEQYF. Here the CDR3 DNA reads TGTGCCAGCAGCCCCCGGGACAACTACGAGCAGTACTTC.

On this clonotype itself: Since a much larger clone is just one base distant, this may be a read error. The rearrangement uses TRBV7-6 and TRBJ2-3; D might be TRBD2 (7 bases). This CDR3 region has 16 residues. V shed 5 bases and J shed 8 bases, with 23 bases lying between them. Germline V gene data show CDR1 as SGHVS and CDR2 as FNYEAQ. Here the CDR3 reads CASSLTGGTPQGTQYF. CDR3 in DNA: TGTGCCAGCAGCCTCACGGGGGGCACCCCACAAGGTACGCAGTATTTT. Full variable domain (rest looked up from reference TRBV7-6 and TRBJ2-3): GAGVSQSPRYKVTKRGQDVALRCDPISGHVSLYWYRQALGQGPEFLTYFNYEAQQDKSGLPNDRFSAERPEGSISTLTIQRTEQRDSAMYRCASSLTGGTPQGTQYFGPGTRLTVL.

This clonotype is medium-sized within its sample. The rearrangement links TRBV19 to TRBJ2-7; a weak D match, TRBD1 (7 bases). The V end was cut by 5 bases, the J end by 2 bases, with 16 bases between. Germline CDR1 is LNHDA and CDR2 is SQIVND (reference sequence). The CDR3 length is 15 residues. The CDR3 is CASSPRDSSPYEQYF. Written as DNA, the CDR3 is TGTGCCAGTAGTCCGCGGGACAGCTCTCCCTACGAGCAGTACTTC.

This clonotype was observed a handful of times. The CDR3 DNA sequence: TGTGCCAGCAGAGGGGCAGGGGGCATAGCCAAAAACATTCAGTACTTC. It is translated as CASRGAGGIAKNIQYF. The chain carries TRBV6-1 and TRBJ2-4; the match to TRBD1 covers 8 bases. CDR1 MNHNS and CDR2 SASEGT come from the germline V gene. The V gene end was trimmed by 6 bases and the J gene end by 0 bases; junction bases not matched to a gene: 7. The CDR3 is 16 amino acids.

Notes on this clonotype: A much larger clonotype is one base distant, so this may be a read error. The rearrangement links TRBV6-5 to TRBJ2-5; D not resolved. The CDR3 length is 14 residues. The V gene's germline CDR1 is MNHEY and CDR2 SVGAGI. The CDR3 DNA reads TGTGCCAACAGTTACTCGACCGCGCAAGAGACCCAGTACTTC. Protein: CANSYSTAQETQYF.

The chain couples TRBV29-1 to TRBJ2-3; D gene ambiguous. The germline CDR1 and CDR2 sequences are SQVTM and ANQGSEA. V was pared by 8 bases and J by 4 bases, with 7 bases between. CDR3 size: 10 residues. The CDR3, as DNA: TGCAGCTTCCCTGCAGATACGCAGTATTTT. This translates into CSFPADTQYF.

This clonotype was counted ten times or more. The V and J genes are TRBV12-3 or TRBV12-4 and TRBJ1-6; D perhaps matches TRBD1 (6 bases). CDR3 size: 15 residues. V was clipped by 4 bases and J by 8 bases, with 15 bases between them. The CDR3 DNA is TGTGCCAGCAGTTCGGACAGATATTCTTATTCACCCCTCCACTTT. It translates to CASSSDRYSYSPLHF.

This clonotype was observed a handful of times. The CDR3 DNA reads as TGTGCCAGCAGTTACGGCCCGGCTAGCGGGGCCACAGATACGCAGTATTTT. This sequence encodes CASSYGPASGATDTQYF. This chain uses TRBV6-2 or TRBV6-3 with TRBJ2-3, with 9 bases identical to TRBD2. The CDR3 spans 17 residues. V dropped 2 bases and J dropped 2; count of bases not matched to a gene: 8. Germline V CDR1 and CDR2: MNHEY, SVGEGT.

This clonotype was recorded a few times. The chain has TRBV9 and TRBJ1-1; no clear D gene. The V gene lost 4 bases and the J gene lost 3 bases, with 13 bases spanning the gap. The CDR3 has 14 residues. CDR1 and CDR2 (germline): SGDLS, YYNGEE. The CDR3 reads CASSLRVSYTEAFF. The CDR3 bases are TGTGCCAGCAGCTTGCGGGTTAGCTACACTGAAGCTTTCTTT.

Ten or more counts support this clonotype. The chain recombines TRBV7-8 with TRBJ2-2, with D perhaps matching TRBD2 (6 bases). The CDR3 extends over 16 amino acids. The V end was cut by 4 bases, the J end by 2 bases, with 14 bases between. In germline, CDR1 is SGHVS, CDR2 FQNEAQ. The CDR3 loop reads CASSWPRDFNTGELFF. In nucleotides, the CDR3 is TGTGCCAGCAGCTGGCCGCGGGACTTCAACACCGGGGAGCTGTTTTTT.

Ten or more counts support this clonotype. The V and J genes are TRBV27 and TRBJ1-4; TRBD1 might be the D (6 bases). CDR3 size: 14 residues. V gave up 3 bases and J gave up 5 bases, with 10 bases separating them. The germline CDR1 and CDR2 sequences are MNHEY and SMNVEV (reference sequence). Here the CDR3 DNA reads TGTGCCAGCAGTTTTCAGGGACAAAATGAAAAACTGTTTTTT. Its protein is CASSFQGQNEKLFF. Complete variable domain (other parts from reference TRBV27 and TRBJ1-4): EAQVTQNPRYLITVTGKKLTVTCSQNMNHEYMSWYRQDPGLGLRQIYYSMNVEVTDKGDVPEGYKVSRKEKRNFPLILESPSPNQTSLYFCASSFQGQNEKLFFGSGTQLSVL.

The CDR3 region is CASSQSMGGLGYTF. The CDR3 DNA sequence: TGTGCCAGCAGCCAATCTATGGGGGGCCTTGGCTACACCTTC. This rearrangement joins TRBV3-1 to TRBJ1-2; TRBD1 might be the D (6 bases). V dropped 2 bases and J dropped 7 bases, with 14 bases sitting between them. The CDR3 runs to 14 residues. Per germline, CDR1 LGHDT and CDR2 YNNKEL (reference sequence).

This clonotype showed up just a few times. The chain couples TRBV7-8 to TRBJ2-7; tentatively, D is TRBD1 (6 bases). This CDR3 is 15 amino acids long. Germline CDR1 and CDR2: SGHVS and FQNEAQ. V dropped 5 bases and J dropped 4 bases, with 18 bases sitting between them. CDR3 in DNA: TGTGCCAGCAGCCCCCTCCAGGGGCATTTGTACGAGCAGTACTTC. This encodes CASSPLQGHLYEQYF.

The sample holds many counts of this clonotype. This chain uses TRBV6-5 with TRBJ1-4, with unresolved D. The CDR3 has 13 amino acids. Germline V gene lookup returns CDR1 MNHEY and CDR2 SVGAGI. Trimming took off 1 base at V and 7 bases at J, with 7 bases between the two ends. The DNA of the CDR3 is TGTGCCAGCAGTTACTTGTCCCGTGAAAAACTGTTTTTT. Translated: CASSYLSREKLFF.

The table lists this clonotype with a few counts. J is TRBJ1-2 and V is TRBV5-4, with a weak D call TRBD1 (6 bases). Germline lookup yields CDR1 SGHNT and CDR2 YYREEE (reference sequence). V was cut by 3 bases and J by 2 bases, with 14 bases left in between. The CDR3 length is 15 residues. The CDR3, as DNA: TGTGCCAGCAGCTATACTACAGGGCTCAACTATGGCTACACCTTC. Translating it yields CASSYTTGLNYGYTF.

This clonotype was observed a few times. The CDR3 bases are TGTGCCAGCAGCGCCGGGACAGGGGGCTCCGTCGTGTACGTC. This encodes CASSAGTGGSVVYV. The chain joins TRBV27 to TRBJ2-7; 12 nucleotides agree with TRBD1. Per germline, CDR1 MNHEY and CDR2 SMNVEV (reference sequence). The CDR3 contains 14 residues. V trimming: 6 bases; J trimming: 12 bases; junction bases outside the gene matches: 12.

The chain employs TRBV6-7 and TRBJ2-7; D gene ambiguous. TRBV6-7 is labeled an ORF, and its function is uncertain. CDR3 length: 16 amino acids. V dropped 0 bases and J dropped 2 bases, with 14 bases sitting between them. CDR3 in DNA: TGTGCCAGCAGTTACTCGAGACAATTAAGGACCTACGAGCAGTACTTC. It codes for CASSYSRQLRTYEQYF.

The V call is TRBV28, the J call TRBJ2-7; maybe TRBD1 (6 bases). CDR1 MDHEN and CDR2 SYDVKM come from the germline V gene. Between the trimmed V and J ends, which lost 5 bases and 4 bases, there was a span of 12 bases. The CDR3 contains 13 residues. The chain's CDR3 is CASSVRTEYEQYV. The CDR3 nucleotides read TGTGCCAGCAGTGTCAGGACAGAATACGAGCAGTACGTC.

This clonotype came up many times. The J gene is TRBJ2-3, the V gene TRBV7-8; 9 bases fit TRBD1. The CDR3 contains 16 residues. V lost 4 bases to trimming and J lost 1 base; unmatched junction nucleotides: 6. Germline V gene data show CDR1 as SGHVS and CDR2 as FQNEAQ. Here the CDR3 reads CASSSPRTGGTDTQYF. The CDR3 DNA reads TGTGCCAGCAGCTCCCCTCGGACAGGGGGCACAGATACGCAGTATTTT. The full variable domain, rest sourced from reference TRBV7-8 and TRBJ2-3, is GAGVSQSPRYKVAKRGQDVALRCDPISGHVSLFWYQQALGQGPEFLTYFQNEAQLDKSGLPSDRFFAERPEGSVSTLKIQRTQQEDSAVYLCASSSPRTGGTDTQYFGPGTRLTVL.

V usage is TRBV12-3 or TRBV12-4 and J usage is TRBJ1-2; D is unresolved. Trimming pared 5 bases from V and 0 bases from J, leaving 16 bases between. This CDR3 has 16 amino acids. The CDR3 reads CASSPSGSLANYGYTF. The CDR3, as DNA: TGTGCCAGCAGTCCTTCTGGCAGTTTAGCTAACTATGGCTACACCTTC.

The rearrangement joins TRBV5-4 to TRBJ2-1; tentatively, D is TRBD1 or TRBD2 (6 bases each). Germline-derived CDR1 and CDR2 are SGHNT and YYREEE (reference sequence). V was trimmed by 6 bases and J by 5 bases, leaving 12 bases between them. This CDR3 region has 13 residues. This chain's CDR3 is CASILEGDNEQFF. The CDR3 DNA is TGTGCCAGCATACTGGAGGGGGACAATGAGCAGTTCTTC. Drawing the rest from reference TRBV5-4 and TRBJ2-1, the complete variable domain is ETGVTQSPTHLIKTRGQQVTLRCSSQSGHNTVSWYQQALGQGPQFIFQYYREEENGRGNFPPRFSGLQFPNYSSELNVNALELDDSALYLCASILEGDNEQFFGPGTRLTVL.

DNA of the CDR3: TGCAGTGCTAGAGTCCAGGCAGGGAGAACTTCACCCCTCCACTTT. Translated, it gives CSARVQAGRTSPLHF. J is TRBJ1-6 and V is TRBV20-1; maybe TRBD1 (5 bases). V lost 1 base to trimming and J lost 9 bases, with 16 bases between them. The CDR3 has 15 amino acids. Germline CDR1 is DFQATT and CDR2 is SNEGSKA (reference sequence).

This chain connects TRBV24-1 to TRBJ2-2; D not resolved. The CDR3 is made up of 15 amino acids. V lost 4 bases and J 4 bases, leaving 12 bases between the germline ends. The V gene's germline CDR1 is KGHDR and CDR2 SFDVKD. The CDR3 DNA sequence: TGTGCCACCAGTGAGAGTTTATTGCCCACCGGGGAGCTGTTTTTT. Translated: CATSESLLPTGELFF.